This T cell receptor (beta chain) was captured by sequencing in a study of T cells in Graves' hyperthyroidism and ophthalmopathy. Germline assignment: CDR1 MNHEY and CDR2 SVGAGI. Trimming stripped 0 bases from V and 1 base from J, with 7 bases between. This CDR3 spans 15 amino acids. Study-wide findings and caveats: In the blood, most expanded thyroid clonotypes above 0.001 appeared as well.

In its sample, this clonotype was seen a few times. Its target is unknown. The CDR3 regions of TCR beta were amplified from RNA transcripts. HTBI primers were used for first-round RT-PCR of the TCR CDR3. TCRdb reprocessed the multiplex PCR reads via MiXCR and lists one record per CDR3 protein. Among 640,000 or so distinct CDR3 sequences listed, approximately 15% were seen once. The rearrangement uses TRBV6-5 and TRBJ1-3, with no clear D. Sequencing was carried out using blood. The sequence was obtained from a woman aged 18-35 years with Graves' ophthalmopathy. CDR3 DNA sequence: TGTGCCAGCAGTTACTCCAGGTATTCTGGAAACACCATATATTTT. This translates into CASSYSRYSGNTIYF.